This T cell receptor (beta chain) derives from a study of blood T cell repertoires in COVID-19. Study in general: COVID-19 samples from acute and convalescent phases originated in the United States, Italy and Spain. In each case, the material was cDNA or gDNA derived from T cells, B-cell-depleted T cells, or PBMCs.

Regarding this clone: Within the sample, other DNA sequences also encode this same CDR3.

This table comes from immunoSEQ multiplex PCR, and its TCRdb copy is limited to in-frame clones, with some not included. The sample yields 130,000 to 150,000 clones, 87% seen once. V dropped 4 bases and J dropped 1 base, with 8 bases sitting between them. Germline V gene data show CDR1 as SGDLS and CDR2 as YYNGEE. The CDR3 contains 14 residues. The sequence came from a woman aged 40 to 49 with acute or convalescent COVID-19. The specimen was peripheral blood. V and J are TRBV9 and TRBJ2-2; D remains ambiguous. CDR3 region: CASSPRRNTGELFF. CDR3 sequence (DNA): TGTGCCAGCAGCCCTCGGAGGAACACCGGGGAGCTGTTTTTT.